The rows below give T cell receptor beta chains drawn from one sample of a study of monozygotic twins with inflammatory bowel disease. TCRdb re-called the 5' RACE reads, yielding one record per CDR3 amino acid sequence without DNA. The sample table sets out roughly 140,000 distinct CDR3 sequences. Specimen: blood. These receptors were collected from a human donor with ulcerative colitis or Crohn's disease, or a healthy co-twin of an affected twin (not recorded which). The CDR3 runs from the conserved cysteine through the conserved F or W. The order of the fields is J gene, V gene, CDR3 length, CDR3 protein.

j_call: TRBJ1-2; v_call: TRBV7-9; cdr3_length: 16; cdr3_aa: CASSLSGSASPGGYTF
j_call: TRBJ2-1; v_call: TRBV28; cdr3_length: 16; cdr3_aa: CASSLSWGGSYNEQFF
j_call: TRBJ2-7; v_call: TRBV30; cdr3_length: 12; cdr3_aa: CAWNWGTYEQYF
j_call: TRBJ1-2; v_call: TRBV5-1; cdr3_length: 15; cdr3_aa: CASSLGTGSDYGYTF
j_call: TRBJ1-1; v_call: TRBV5-1; cdr3_length: 16; cdr3_aa: CASSLDPSGRDPEAFF
j_call: TRBJ2-5; v_call: TRBV7-2; cdr3_length: 14; cdr3_aa: CASSRRPGSETQYF
j_call: TRBJ2-3; v_call: TRBV5-1; cdr3_length: 16; cdr3_aa: CASNEGQRQPTDTQYF
j_call: TRBJ1-5; v_call: TRBV25-1; cdr3_length: 14; cdr3_aa: CASRRTGSNQPQHF
j_call: TRBJ2-3; v_call: TRBV5-1; cdr3_length: 15; cdr3_aa: CASSLRTEFTDTQYF
j_call: TRBJ2-1; v_call: TRBV28; cdr3_length: 15; cdr3_aa: CASSSPQGGPFAQFF
j_call: TRBJ2-5; v_call: TRBV4-3; cdr3_length: 20; cdr3_aa: CASSQEAVKGTGHLQETQYF
j_call: TRBJ2-6; v_call: TRBV5-1; cdr3_length: 17; cdr3_aa: CASSLVGGGSGANVLTF
j_call: TRBJ2-3; v_call: TRBV7-2; cdr3_length: 13; cdr3_aa: CASSFRVTDTQYF
j_call: TRBJ1-5; v_call: TRBV7-9; cdr3_length: 17; cdr3_aa: CASSLATLGTDNQPQHF
j_call: TRBJ1-1; v_call: TRBV30; cdr3_length: 13; cdr3_aa: CAWSDGRSAGAFF
j_call: TRBJ1-5; v_call: TRBV7-2; cdr3_length: 15; cdr3_aa: CASSPSGFGNQPQHF
j_call: TRBJ2-3; v_call: TRBV19; cdr3_length: 15; cdr3_aa: CASSISGGSRDTQYF
j_call: TRBJ2-3; v_call: TRBV6-1; cdr3_length: 15; cdr3_aa: CASSKAGTSTDTQYF
j_call: TRBJ1-6; v_call: TRBV4-2; cdr3_length: 13; cdr3_aa: CASSQDVFSPLHF
j_call: TRBJ1-3; v_call: TRBV6-2/TRBV6-3; cdr3_length: 18; cdr3_aa: CASSYSIMRTYSGNTIYF
j_call: TRBJ2-5; v_call: TRBV9; cdr3_length: 13; cdr3_aa: CASSVGGQETQYF
j_call: TRBJ2-7; v_call: TRBV30; cdr3_length: 11; cdr3_aa: CALLANYEQYF
j_call: TRBJ1-1; v_call: TRBV7-2; cdr3_length: 16; cdr3_aa: CASSLLWDRARSEAFF
j_call: TRBJ1-5; v_call: TRBV5-5; cdr3_length: 14; cdr3_aa: CASSLEREDQPQHF
j_call: TRBJ2-5; v_call: TRBV6-6; cdr3_length: 13; cdr3_aa: CASSYPWEETQYF
j_call: TRBJ1-1; v_call: TRBV7-8; cdr3_length: 13; cdr3_aa: CASSTGGLNEAFF
j_call: TRBJ2-7; v_call: TRBV5-1; cdr3_length: 17; cdr3_aa: CASSRALAGQGPYEQYF
j_call: TRBJ2-3; v_call: TRBV6-1; cdr3_length: 16; cdr3_aa: CASRPTSGGDTDTQYF
j_call: TRBJ2-1; v_call: TRBV14; cdr3_length: 14; cdr3_aa: CASTDGGPYNEQFF
j_call: TRBJ2-6; v_call: TRBV20-1; cdr3_length: 16; cdr3_aa: CSASGSGHSGANVLTF
j_call: TRBJ1-5; v_call: TRBV12-3/TRBV12-4; cdr3_length: 15; cdr3_aa: CASSPGTGGNQPQHF
j_call: TRBJ1-5; v_call: TRBV7-6; cdr3_length: 15; cdr3_aa: CASSLAQGSNQPQHF
j_call: TRBJ2-1; v_call: TRBV20-1; cdr3_length: 15; cdr3_aa: CSATTVQRGGNEQFF
j_call: TRBJ1-5; v_call: TRBV19; cdr3_length: 16; cdr3_aa: CASSTGQGRNRQPQHF
j_call: TRBJ1-6; v_call: TRBV20-1; cdr3_length: 13; cdr3_aa: CSASPVTNSPLHF
j_call: TRBJ2-2; v_call: TRBV5-1; cdr3_length: 18; cdr3_aa: CASSLEFGGGANTGELFF
j_call: TRBJ2-3; v_call: TRBV15; cdr3_length: 14; cdr3_aa: CATSRRVGQNTQYF
j_call: TRBJ2-7; v_call: TRBV5-1; cdr3_length: 13; cdr3_aa: CASSGQLAYEQYF
j_call: TRBJ2-1; v_call: TRBV10-3; cdr3_length: 15; cdr3_aa: CAISGQGLGANEQFF
j_call: TRBJ2-7; v_call: TRBV6-6; cdr3_length: 12; cdr3_aa: CASSSSGYEQYF